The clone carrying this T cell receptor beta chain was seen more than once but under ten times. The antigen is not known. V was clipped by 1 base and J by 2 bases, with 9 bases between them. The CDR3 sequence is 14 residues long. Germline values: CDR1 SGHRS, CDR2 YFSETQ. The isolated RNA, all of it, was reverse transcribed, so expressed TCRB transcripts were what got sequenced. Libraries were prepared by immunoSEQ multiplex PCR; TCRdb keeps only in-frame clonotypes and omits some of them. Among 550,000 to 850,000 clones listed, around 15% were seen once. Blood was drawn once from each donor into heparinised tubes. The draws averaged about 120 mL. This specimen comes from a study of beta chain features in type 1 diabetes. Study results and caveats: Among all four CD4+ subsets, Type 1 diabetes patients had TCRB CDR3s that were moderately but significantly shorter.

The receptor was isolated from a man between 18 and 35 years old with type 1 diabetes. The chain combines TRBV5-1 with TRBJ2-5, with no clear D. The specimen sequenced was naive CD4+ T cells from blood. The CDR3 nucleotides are TGCGCCAGCAGCTTGACAGCCTCACAAGAGACCCAGTACTTC. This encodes CASSLTASQETQYF.